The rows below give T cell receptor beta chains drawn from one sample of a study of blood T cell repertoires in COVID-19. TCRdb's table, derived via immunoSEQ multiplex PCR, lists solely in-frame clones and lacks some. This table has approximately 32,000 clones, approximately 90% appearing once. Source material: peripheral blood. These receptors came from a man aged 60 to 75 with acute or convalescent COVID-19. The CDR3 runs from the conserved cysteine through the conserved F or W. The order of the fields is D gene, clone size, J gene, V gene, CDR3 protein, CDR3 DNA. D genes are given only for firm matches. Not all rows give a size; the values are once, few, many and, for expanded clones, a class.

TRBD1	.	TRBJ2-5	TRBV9	CASSPGTGGPQETQYF	TGTGCCAGCAGCCCAGGGACAGGCGGACCACAAGAGACCCAGTACTTC
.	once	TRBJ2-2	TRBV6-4	CASRTGDTGELFF	TGTGCCAGCAGGACGGGGGACACCGGGGAGCTGTTTTTT
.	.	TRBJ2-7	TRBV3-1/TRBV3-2	CASSSGRGEQYF	TGTGCCAGCAGCTCTGGGCGGGGTGAGCAGTACTTC
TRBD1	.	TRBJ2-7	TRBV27	CASSFREGQPSF	TGTGCCAGCAGTTTCAGAGAGGGACAGCCAAGCTTC
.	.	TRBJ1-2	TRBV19	CASSKRGYGYTF	TGTGCCAGTAGTAAAAGGGGGTATGGCTACACCTTC
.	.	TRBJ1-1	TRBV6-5	CASSYSNRNTEAFF	TGTGCCAGCAGTTACTCGAACAGGAACACTGAAGCTTTCTTT
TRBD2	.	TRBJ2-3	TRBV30	CAWSRFSGSTDTQYF	TGTGCCTGGAGTCGCTTTAGCGGGAGCACAGATACGCAGTATTTT
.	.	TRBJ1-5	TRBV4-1	CASSPEVLQIKAQHF	TGCGCCAGCAGCCCCGAGGTGTTACAAATCAAGGCCCAGCATTTT
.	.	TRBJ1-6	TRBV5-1	CASSLDQGDDSPLHF	TGCGCCAGCAGCTTGGATCAGGGTGATGATTCACCCCTCCACTTT
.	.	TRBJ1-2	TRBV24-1	CATSDPLGGNYGYTF	TGTGCCACCAGTGACCCCCTGGGGGGAAACTATGGCTACACCTTC
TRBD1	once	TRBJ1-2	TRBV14	CASSLRGTNYGYTF	TGTGCCAGCAGCCTCAGGGGGACTAACTATGGCTACACCTTC
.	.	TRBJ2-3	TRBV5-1	CASSLAGLEYF	TGCGCCAGCAGCTTGGCAGGGTTGGAGTATTTT
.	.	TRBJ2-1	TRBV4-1	CASSQGPAGPYNEQFF	TGCGCCAGCAGCCAAGGTCCCGCAGGGCCCTACAATGAGCAGTTCTTC
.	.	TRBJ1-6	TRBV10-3	CAISEQLSYNSPLHF	TGTGCCATCAGTGAGCAACTCTCCTATAATTCACCCCTCCACTTT
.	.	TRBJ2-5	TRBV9	CASSVVSAKTQYF	TGTGCCAGCAGCGTAGTTAGCGCAAAGACCCAGTACTTC
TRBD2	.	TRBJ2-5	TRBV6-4	CASSERGGPRETQYF	TGTGCCAGCAGTGAGAGGGGAGGGCCTAGAGAGACCCAGTACTTC
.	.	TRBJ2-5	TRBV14	CASSPLEGDQETQYF	TGTGCCAGCAGCCCCTTGGAGGGCGACCAAGAGACCCAGTACTTC
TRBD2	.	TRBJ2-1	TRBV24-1	CATSDTTSGPWNEQFF	TGTGCCACCAGTGACACGACTAGCGGCCCCTGGAATGAGCAGTTCTTC
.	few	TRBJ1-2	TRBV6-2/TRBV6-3	CASSQTENYGYTF	TGTGCCAGCAGCCAAACAGAGAACTATGGCTACACCTTC
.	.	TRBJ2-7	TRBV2	CASRAGTFLLYEQYF	TGTGCCAGCAGGGCCGGGACTTTTCTACTTTACGAGCAGTACTTC
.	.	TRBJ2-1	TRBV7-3	CASSPRVAAYNEQFF	TGTGCCAGCAGCCCTCGGGTAGCGGCATACAATGAGCAGTTCTTC
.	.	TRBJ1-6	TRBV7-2	CASSSNPVQGNSPLHF	TGTGCCAGCAGCTCCAATCCCGTCCAGGGCAATTCACCCCTCCACTTT
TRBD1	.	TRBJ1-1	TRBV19	CASRRETGFRAFF	TGTGCCAGTAGGCGAGAGACAGGGTTCCGGGCTTTCTTT
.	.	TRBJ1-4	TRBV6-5	CASSIQGSNEKLFF	TGTGCCAGCAGTATACAGGGATCAAATGAAAAACTGTTTTTT
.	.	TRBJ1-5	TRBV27	CASSYDSLVYQPQHF	TGTGCCAGCAGTTACGACAGCCTAGTATACCAGCCCCAGCATTTT
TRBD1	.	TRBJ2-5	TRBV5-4	CASSLDRERTGLQETQYF	TGTGCCAGCAGCTTGGACAGGGAGCGGACAGGGCTACAAGAGACCCAGTACTTC